Included here is one TCR beta chain sequence, with context. This sample is part of a study of T cell clonotyping in hematopoietic cell transplantation. From germline, CDR1 is SGHRS and CDR2 YFSETQ. The CDR3 runs 14 residues. V was clipped by 1 base and J by 0 bases; unmatched bases: 0. Data came from immunoSEQ multiplex PCR; TCRdb stores just in-frame clones and leaves some out. The data hold over 25,000 clones, with more than 90% observed a single time. The chain carries TRBV5-1 and TRBJ1-1; 7 nucleotides align to TRBD1. The sequenced sample was peripheral blood mononuclear cells. The receptor was isolated from a man in his fifties or sixties in good health. Some clones in this sample may be carry-over from other donors' samples. In DNA, the CDR3 is TGCGCCAGCAGCTTGACAGGGGTGAACACTGAAGCTTTCTTT. Amino acid sequence: CASSLTGVNTEAFF.